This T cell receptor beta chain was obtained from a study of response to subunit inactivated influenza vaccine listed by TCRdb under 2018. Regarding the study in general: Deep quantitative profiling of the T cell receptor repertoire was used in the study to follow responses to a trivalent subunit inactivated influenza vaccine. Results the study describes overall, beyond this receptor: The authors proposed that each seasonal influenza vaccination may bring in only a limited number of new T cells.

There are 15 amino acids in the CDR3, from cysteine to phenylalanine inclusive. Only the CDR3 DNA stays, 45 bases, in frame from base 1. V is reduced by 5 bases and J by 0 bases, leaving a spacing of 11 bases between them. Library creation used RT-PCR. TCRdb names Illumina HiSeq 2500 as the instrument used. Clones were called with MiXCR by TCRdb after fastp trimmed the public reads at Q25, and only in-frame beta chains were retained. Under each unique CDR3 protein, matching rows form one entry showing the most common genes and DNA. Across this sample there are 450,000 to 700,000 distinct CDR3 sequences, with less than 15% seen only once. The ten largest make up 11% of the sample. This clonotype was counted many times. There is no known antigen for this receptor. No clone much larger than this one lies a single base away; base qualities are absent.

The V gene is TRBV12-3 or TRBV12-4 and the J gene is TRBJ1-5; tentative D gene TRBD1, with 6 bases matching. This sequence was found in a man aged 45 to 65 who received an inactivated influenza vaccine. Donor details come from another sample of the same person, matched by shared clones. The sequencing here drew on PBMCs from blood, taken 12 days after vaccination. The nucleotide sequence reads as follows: TGTGCCAGCAGTACCACAGGGTATAGCAATCAGCCCCAGCATTTT. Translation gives CASSTTGYSNQPQHF.